These 25 T cell receptor beta chains came from one sample sequenced in a study of OX40 agonist ivuxolimab in advanced cancers. Sequencing was performed with immunoSEQ multiplex PCR; in TCRdb, only in-frame clones are kept and a portion is missing. The sample includes under 25,000 clones, 80% to 90% of them seen just once. This specimen was CD4+ or CD8+ T cells sorted from blood, taken in a trial of the OX40 agonist ivuxolimab. The origin of the receptors is an adult with an advanced solid tumor such as melanoma, head and neck, liver or kidney cancer.

The J gene is TRBJ1-3, the V gene TRBV19, with a tentative D call TRBD1 (6 bases). The CDR3 is 15 residues long. Per the germline V gene, CDR1 is LNHDA and CDR2 is SQIVND (reference sequence). The germline V and J ends were trimmed by 5 bases and 3 bases, with 14 bases remaining between them. The chain's CDR3 is CASSSDSRLGNTIYF. CDR3 coding DNA: TGTGCCAGTAGTTCGGACAGCAGACTTGGAAACACCATATATTTT.

The chain recombines TRBV6-6 with TRBJ2-7, with D tentatively TRBD2 (5 bases). V lost 3 bases to trimming and J lost 3 bases, with 9 bases between them. The CDR3 has 13 residues. In germline, CDR1 is MNHNY, CDR2 SVGAGI (reference sequence). The CDR3 sequence: CASSYEGFYEQYF. CDR3 DNA: TGTGCCAGCAGTTATGAGGGTTTCTACGAGCAGTACTTC.

In its sample, this clone was seen a few times. V and J are TRBV7-9 and TRBJ2-3; no reliable D call. V lost 4 bases and J lost 0, with 17 bases in between. Germline V gene sequence: CDR1 SEHNR, CDR2 FQNEAQ (reference sequence). The CDR3 totals 17 residues. The CDR3: CASSSVTITTSTDTQYF. CDR3 sequence (DNA): TGTGCCAGCAGCTCCGTCACAATTACCACTAGCACAGATACGCAGTATTTT. Full variable domain (rest looked up from reference TRBV7-9 and TRBJ2-3): DTGVSQNPRHKITKRGQNVTFRCDPISEHNRLYWYRQTLGQGPEFLTYFQNEAQLEKSRLLSDRFSAERPKGSFSTLEIQRTEQGDSAMYLCASSSVTITTSTDTQYFGPGTRLTVL.

The chain employs TRBV27 and TRBJ2-1, with 8 bases that match TRBD1. V gave up 0 bases and J gave up 15 bases; unmatched junction bases: 10. This CDR3 spans 14 amino acids. From germline, CDR1 is MNHEY and CDR2 SMNVEV (reference sequence). The CDR3 reads CASSLSLGTGPWFF. Here the CDR3 DNA reads TGTGCCAGCAGTTTATCGCTTGGGACAGGCCCTTGGTTCTTC.

The chain has TRBV30 and TRBJ2-7; 10 bases are shared with TRBD1. CDR3 length: 14 residues. Germline CDR1 reads GTSNPN; CDR2 reads SVGIG (reference sequence). V lost 4 bases, J lost 2 bases, and 5 bases stayed unmatched. The CDR3 nucleotides read TGTGCCTGGACCCTGGGGACAGGGGCCTACGAGCAGTACTTC. It translates to CAWTLGTGAYEQYF.

The gene calls are TRBV27 and TRBJ2-1; D gene unclear. Trimming removed 5 bases at V and 0 bases at J, with 8 bases between. The CDR3 extends over 14 amino acids. Germline values: CDR1 MNHEY, CDR2 SMNVEV (reference sequence). The CDR3 protein is CASSASLSYNEQFF. The DNA for the CDR3 is TGTGCCAGCAGTGCCAGCCTCTCCTACAATGAGCAGTTCTTC.

The genes are TRBV27 and TRBJ2-1; TRBD2 matches at 7 bases. J was trimmed by 5 bases and V by 5 bases; bases with no gene match: 12. From germline, CDR1 is MNHEY and CDR2 SMNVEV (reference sequence). The CDR3 extends over 16 amino acids. CDR3: CASSPPWRELDNEQFF. For the CDR3, the DNA is TGTGCCAGCAGTCCCCCCTGGCGGGAGCTCGACAATGAGCAGTTCTTC.

V usage is TRBV4-1 and J usage is TRBJ1-6; D remains unclear. CDR1 is MGHRA, CDR2 YSYEKL, per germline. The CDR3 length is 16 residues. The germline V and J ends were trimmed by 6 bases and 0 bases, with 12 bases remaining between them. This chain's CDR3 is CASRSGSRSYNSPLHF. The CDR3 nucleotides read TGCGCCAGCAGATCTGGGAGCCGCTCCTATAATTCACCCCTCCACTTT.

V gene TRBV18 combines with J gene TRBJ2-7; D not resolved. The CDR3 loop spans 15 amino acids. With 3 bases removed from V and 2 bases from J, the gap between germline ends came to 14 bases. The germline CDR1 and CDR2 sequences are KGHSH and LQKENI. The CDR3 DNA reads as TGTGCCAGCTCACCCTCCCAACAGTCAGCCTACGAGCAGTACTTC. The encoded protein is CASSPSQQSAYEQYF.

This sequence joins TRBV9 and TRBJ2-7; 11 positions match TRBD2. J lost 5 bases, V lost 2 bases, and 6 bases had no gene match. This CDR3 has 15 amino acids. Per germline, CDR1 SGDLS and CDR2 YYNGEE. The CDR3 region has the DNA TGTGCCAGCAGCGTCCTAGCGGGAGGTCATAACGAGCAGTACTTC. Its protein product is CASSVLAGGHNEQYF.

This chain uses TRBV5-8 with TRBJ1-4; D gene unclear. Trimming stripped 3 bases from V and 6 bases from J, with 9 bases between. Germline V lookup: CDR1 SGHTS, CDR2 YDEGEE. The CDR3 runs 13 residues. CDR3 amino acids: CASSSVLDEKLFF. CDR3 sequence (DNA): TGTGCCAGCAGCTCAGTATTGGATGAAAAACTGTTTTTT.

V usage is TRBV7-9 and J usage is TRBJ2-3, with TRBD2 identical over 8 bases. The CDR3 contains 16 residues. Per the germline V gene, CDR1 is SEHNR and CDR2 is FQNEAQ (reference sequence). V shed 2 bases and J 1 base; nucleotides not matched to a gene: 5. For the CDR3, the DNA is TGTGCCAGCAGCTTACGGAGAGCGGGAGGCACAGATACGCAGTATTTT. Translated, it gives CASSLRRAGGTDTQYF.

The CDR3 loop reads CAWNPWGMNTEAFF. Written as DNA, the CDR3 is TGTGCCTGGAATCCCTGGGGGATGAACACTGAAGCTTTCTTT. The chain recombines TRBV30 with TRBJ1-1; D may be TRBD1 (5 bases). Between the trimmed V and J ends, which lost 4 bases and 0 bases, there was a span of 12 bases. Germline V gene sequence: CDR1 GTSNPN, CDR2 SVGIG (reference sequence). CDR3 length equals 14 residues.

By sample share, this clone is medium-sized. The rearrangement uses TRBV19 and TRBJ2-3, with D perhaps TRBD2 (7 bases). The CDR3 loop spans 15 amino acids. V was shortened by 5 bases and J by 5 bases, with 17 bases between the two germline ends. Germline V gene data show CDR1 as LNHDA and CDR2 as SQIVND (reference sequence). The CDR3 spells CASSLPGGIGDTQYF. The CDR3 DNA reads TGTGCCAGTAGTCTTCCGGGGGGCATCGGAGATACGCAGTATTTT.

V gene TRBV11-2 combines with J gene TRBJ2-7; 8 bases align to TRBD2. The junction had 3 bases not matched to a gene; V was cut back by 1 base and J by 4 bases. The CDR3 is 14 amino acids. The germline CDR1 and CDR2 sequences are SGHAT and FQNNGV. The CDR3 nucleotides are TGTGCCAGCAGCTTAGTCGGGACTAGATACGAGCAGTACTTC. Protein: CASSLVGTRYEQYF. Variable domain in full (rest from reference TRBV11-2 and TRBJ2-7): EAGVAQSPRYKIIEKRQSVAFWCNPISGHATLYWYQQILGQGPKLLIQFQNNGVVDDSQLPKDRFSAERLKGVDSTLKIQPAKLEDSAVYLCASSLVGTRYEQYFGPGTRLTVT.

The chain joins TRBV7-9 to TRBJ2-2, with D possibly being TRBD1 or TRBD2 (5 bases each). CDR3 length: 16 residues. The V end was cut by 5 bases, the J end by 1 base, with 14 bases between. Per germline, CDR1 SEHNR and CDR2 FQNEAQ (reference sequence). CDR3 bases: TGTGCCAGCAGCCCATCCGGGACGGGGAACACCGGGGAGCTGTTTTTT. The encoded protein is CASSPSGTGNTGELFF.

This chain uses TRBV30 with TRBJ1-1; TRBD1 is a possible D gene (6 bases). The germline gives CDR1 GTSNPN, CDR2 SVGIG (reference sequence). With 5 bases removed from V and 5 bases from J, the gap between germline ends came to 15 bases. The CDR3 length is 13 residues. The CDR3 DNA sequence: TGTGCCTGGGGGGGATTTCAGGGGACTGAAGCTTTCTTT. This encodes CAWGGFQGTEAFF. The full variable domain, rest sourced from reference TRBV30 and TRBJ1-1, is SQTIHQWPATLVQPVGSPLSLECTVEGTSNPNLYWYRQAAGRGLQLLFYSVGIGQISSEVPQNLSASRPQDRQFILSSKKLLLSDSGFYLCAWGGFQGTEAFFGQGTRLTVV.

The CDR3, as DNA: TGCGCCAGCAGCTTGATCCCCCCGGGAGCGCGGAATGAGCAGTTCTTC. Protein sequence: CASSLIPPGARNEQFF. V is TRBV5-1 and J is TRBJ2-1; TRBD2 might be the D (6 bases). Trimming took 1 base from V and 7 from J, leaving 18 bases between them. The CDR3 is 16 amino acids. Germline CDR1 is SGHRS and CDR2 is YFSETQ.

The rearrangement uses TRBV6-5 and TRBJ2-1; tentatively, D is TRBD2 (5 bases). CDR1 and CDR2 from the germline V gene are MNHEY and SVGAGI. The CDR3 sequence is 15 residues long. V was trimmed by 2 bases and J by 4 bases, leaving 12 bases between them. The CDR3 DNA sequence: TGTGCCAGCAGTTACAGGCGAGCGGATTACAATGAGCAGTTCTTC. It translates to CASSYRRADYNEQFF.

The chain combines TRBV28 with TRBJ1-1, with D tentatively TRBD1 (5 bases). This CDR3 region has 12 residues. The ends were cut back, 4 bases at V and 8 bases at J, with 11 bases in the middle. Germline CDR1 reads MDHEN; CDR2 reads SYDVKM. In DNA, the CDR3 is TGTGCCAGCAGTTCAGGGTCGCCAGAAGCTTTCTTT. It codes for CASSSGSPEAFF. The whole variable domain, filled in from reference TRBV28 and TRBJ1-1, reads DVKVTQSSRYLVKRTGEKVFLECVQDMDHENMFWYRQDPGLGLRLIYFSYDVKMKEKGDIPEGYSVSREKKERFSLILESASTNQTSMYLCASSSGSPEAFFGQGTRLTVV.

V and J are TRBV18 and TRBJ1-5, with D maybe TRBD1 (6 bases). Trimming stripped 3 bases from V and 0 bases from J, with 9 bases between. In germline, CDR1 is KGHSH, CDR2 LQKENI. This CDR3 contains 15 residues. The CDR3, as DNA: TGTGCCAGCTCACCGCAGGGGTATAGCAATCAGCCCCAGCATTTT. Translating gives CASSPQGYSNQPQHF.

On this clone itself: One junction end disagrees with the germline gene, perhaps due to a read error. The same CDR3 also results from other DNA sequences found in this sample. This chain joins TRBV19 and TRBJ2-7; D may be TRBD1 (5 bases). Germline CDR1 reads LNHDA; CDR2 reads SQIVND (reference sequence). This CDR3 contains 16 residues. This chain's CDR3 is CASSIGAGRGAYEQYF. CDR3 DNA sequence: TGTGCCAGCAGTATAGGGGCAGGAAGAGGTGCCTACGAGCAGTACTTC. Looking up the rest from reference TRBV19 and TRBJ2-7 gives the full variable domain: DGGITQSPKYLFRKEGQNVTLSCEQNLNHDAMYWYRQDPGQGLRLIYYSQIVNDFQKGDIAEGYSVSREKKESFPLTVTSAQKNPTAFYLCASSIGAGRGAYEQYFGPGTRLTVT.

This clone was picked up a small number of times. The J gene is TRBJ2-2, the V gene TRBV27; D might be TRBD1 or TRBD2, each matching 6 bases. V shed 3 bases and J shed 6 bases, with 20 bases lying between them. CDR1 is MNHEY and CDR2 is SMNVEV in the germline V gene (reference sequence). The CDR3 is made up of 17 amino acids. CDR3 DNA sequence: TGTGCCAGCAGTTTCGGGAGACGGGGGCCGGCATCCGGGGAGCTGTTTTTT. It encodes CASSFGRRGPASGELFF.

The chain links TRBV5-1 to TRBJ1-6; D is possibly TRBD1 (5 bases). With 2 bases removed from V and 13 bases from J, the gap between germline ends came to 13 bases. The CDR3 spans 13 residues. Looked up from germline, CDR1 is SGHRS and CDR2 is YFSETQ. The CDR3 is CASSLEVQDPLHF. The CDR3 nucleotides are TGCGCCAGCAGCTTAGAGGTACAGGACCCCCTCCACTTT.

The V gene is TRBV7-9, the J gene TRBJ1-5; 8 bases match TRBD1. V lost 5 bases to trimming and J lost 7 bases; unmatched junction nucleotides: 4. The V gene's germline CDR1 is SEHNR and CDR2 FQNEAQ (reference sequence). The CDR3 is 13 residues long. DNA of the CDR3: TGTGCCAGCAGCCCGACAGGGGAACAGCCCCAGCATTTT. It translates to CASSPTGEQPQHF.